These T cell receptor beta chains were read from a single sample in a study of blood T cell repertoires in COVID-19. Clones were read by immunoSEQ multiplex PCR, and TCRdb kept only the in-frame ones, dropping some. The data hold around 230,000 clones, with around 87% observed a single time. Sequenced: PBMCs or T cells enriched from blood (not recorded which). These receptors all come from a woman aged 40 to 50 with acute COVID-19. Each CDR3 is given without its conserved first and last residue. The order of the fields is J gene, V gene, CDR3 protein.

J gene: TRBJ1-2; V gene: TRBV27; CDR3 protein: ASRPGTGTDGYT
J gene: TRBJ2-5; V gene: TRBV28; CDR3 protein: ASSYGQEGETQY
J gene: TRBJ2-5; V gene: TRBV15; CDR3 protein: ATSSRSTGGRETQY
J gene: TRBJ2-5; V gene: TRBV5-6; CDR3 protein: ASSGLDRGLEETQY
J gene: TRBJ1-1; V gene: TRBV2; CDR3 protein: ASTLQTTRNTEAF
J gene: TRBJ2-1; V gene: TRBV25-1; CDR3 protein: ASSDLGLAGVRHNEQF
J gene: TRBJ2-1; V gene: TRBV19; CDR3 protein: ASSILAGDSHNEQF
J gene: TRBJ2-5; V gene: TRBV7-2; CDR3 protein: ASSATGPETQY
J gene: TRBJ2-5; V gene: TRBV9; CDR3 protein: ASSVMGGRTQETQY
J gene: TRBJ1-1; V gene: TRBV19; CDR3 protein: ASSTEWGVSTEAF
J gene: TRBJ2-7; V gene: TRBV15; CDR3 protein: ATSTNQGVSYEQY
J gene: TRBJ2-7; V gene: TRBV7-8; CDR3 protein: ASSLPSTREQY
J gene: TRBJ1-2; V gene: TRBV14; CDR3 protein: ASTPGGQGHDGYT
J gene: TRBJ1-1; V gene: TRBV5-1; CDR3 protein: ASSAGRQGGTEAF
J gene: TRBJ2-7; V gene: TRBV4-1; CDR3 protein: ASSQEDGSSLEQY
J gene: TRBJ1-4; V gene: TRBV25-1; CDR3 protein: ASSDQFNEKLF
J gene: TRBJ2-3; V gene: TRBV29-1; CDR3 protein: SVGKRGHTDTQY
J gene: TRBJ2-2; V gene: TRBV5-1; CDR3 protein: ASSSPHGAGGANTGELF
J gene: TRBJ2-5; V gene: TRBV29-1; CDR3 protein: SGGQGQETQY
J gene: TRBJ2-2; V gene: TRBV5-1; CDR3 protein: ASSSRDRGTGELF
J gene: TRBJ2-3; V gene: TRBV7-3; CDR3 protein: ASSLLAGDTDTQY
J gene: TRBJ2-2; V gene: TRBV5-1; CDR3 protein: ASSLNRADTGELF
J gene: TRBJ2-1; V gene: TRBV5-1; CDR3 protein: ASSLAGGNLHNEQF
J gene: TRBJ2-7; V gene: TRBV14; CDR3 protein: ASSPLTSGRYEQY
J gene: TRBJ2-5; V gene: TRBV24-1; CDR3 protein: ATSEGTPETQY
J gene: TRBJ2-1; V gene: TRBV9; CDR3 protein: ASSTDREEGNEQF
J gene: TRBJ2-1; V gene: TRBV19; CDR3 protein: ATKPGLGSYNEQF
J gene: TRBJ2-7; V gene: TRBV10-3; CDR3 protein: AISDPYWSPGSIGTSVYEQY
J gene: TRBJ1-4; V gene: TRBV10-3; CDR3 protein: ATATGSGVTNEKLF
J gene: TRBJ2-3; V gene: TRBV6-4; CDR3 protein: ASNPTGAADTQY
J gene: TRBJ2-1; V gene: TRBV30; CDR3 protein: AWVTGGQGFDEQF
J gene: TRBJ2-1; V gene: TRBV18; CDR3 protein: ASLTSGSYNEQF
J gene: TRBJ1-5; V gene: TRBV15; CDR3 protein: ATSRDPGQPQH
J gene: TRBJ1-2; V gene: TRBV5-4; CDR3 protein: ASTYRRQGSYGYT
J gene: TRBJ1-2; V gene: TRBV4-2; CDR3 protein: ASSQDRNSYGYT
J gene: TRBJ2-3; V gene: TRBV3-1/TRBV3-2; CDR3 protein: ASSPGTSGTGDTQY
J gene: TRBJ2-2; V gene: TRBV2; CDR3 protein: ASSESSGIGGELF
J gene: TRBJ1-2; V gene: TRBV5-4; CDR3 protein: ASSSRAYGYT
J gene: TRBJ2-7; V gene: TRBV5-1; CDR3 protein: ASSLVTSGRLNEQY
J gene: TRBJ2-1; V gene: TRBV29-1; CDR3 protein: STNKQGIGGDNEQF
J gene: TRBJ2-5; V gene: TRBV10-1; CDR3 protein: ASSETTSAQETQY